Described below is a single T cell receptor beta chain sequence and its context. The target antigen is unknown. This specimen comes from a study of shared clonotypes between healthy human individuals. Study-wide findings and caveats: Sequencing depth was predicted to influence how clonotypes are shared among donors. Blood alone was sampled, and tissue repertoires likely differ. About 5.2% was the fraction of naive CD4 clonotypes found shared across several donors.

Sorted subsets were amplified in replicate PCRs using approximately 0.2 ug DNA, tens of thousands of T cell genomes. Repertoires were generated with immunoSEQ multiplex PCR, while TCRdb's copy carries only in-frame clones and drops some. The sample holds about 1.5 million clones, 96% seen once. V lost 5 bases and J lost 5; bases outside the gene matches: 6. Per the germline V gene, CDR1 is LGHNT and CDR2 is FRNRAP. CDR3 length: 14 amino acids. The V and J genes are TRBV12-5 and TRBJ2-5, with 9 bases fitting TRBD1. The source of this sequence is a man aged 30 to 45 in good health. Source material: naive CD4+ T cells sorted from blood. The subset denotes: CD45RA+ positively selected. The DNA for the CDR3 is TGTGCTAGTGGTAGTACAGGGGGCGAGGAGACCCAGTACTTC. Its translation: CASGSTGGEETQYF.